This T cell receptor (beta chain) appears in the sequencing data of a study of CD8 T cells in ankylosing spondylitis. This clonotype has just a few counts. Its specificity is unknown. The length of the CDR3 is 12 residues. Trimming cost V 0 bases and J 11 bases; bases outside gene matches: 7. The germline gives CDR1 DFQATT, CDR2 SNEGSKA (reference sequence). The study, taken as a whole, reports: One TCR beta motif, made up of fewer than 10 highly homologous variants, appeared characteristic of ankylosing spondylitis blood. Earlier work had already found some motif variants in reactive arthritis synovial fluid and blood. Clones linked to the disease showed a CD8+ phenotype. They occurred at relatively low frequencies in peripheral blood.

Quantitative 5'-RACE with molecular barcodes generated TCR beta libraries. TCRdb independently ran MiXCR on the 5' RACE reads; one entry per CDR3 protein. The sample holds around 770,000 distinct CDR3 sequences, roughly 10% seen once. Material: blood, either unsorted or a sorted T cell fraction (not recorded which). The sequence was obtained from a male donor with ankylosing spondylitis. The genes are TRBV20-1 and TRBJ2-7; TRBD1 matches 7 bases. CDR3 in amino acids: CSARDFLGTEYF. CDR3 nucleotides: TGCAGTGCTAGAGATTTTCTGGGGACAGAGTACTTC.